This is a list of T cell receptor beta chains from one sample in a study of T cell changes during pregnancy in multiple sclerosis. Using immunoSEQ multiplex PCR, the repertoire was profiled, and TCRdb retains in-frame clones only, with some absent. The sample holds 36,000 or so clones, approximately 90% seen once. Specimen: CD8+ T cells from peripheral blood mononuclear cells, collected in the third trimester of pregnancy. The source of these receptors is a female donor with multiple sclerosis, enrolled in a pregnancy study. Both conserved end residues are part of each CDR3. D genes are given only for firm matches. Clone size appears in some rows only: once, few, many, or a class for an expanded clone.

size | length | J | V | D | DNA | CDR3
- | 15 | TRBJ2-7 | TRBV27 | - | TGTGCCAGCAGTTTGGCGGGCCCTAACTCCTACGAGCAGTACTTC | CASSLAGPNSYEQYF
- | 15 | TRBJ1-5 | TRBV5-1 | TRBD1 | TGCGCCAGCAGCTACGGGACAGCTGACAATCAGCCCCAGCATTTT | CASSYGTADNQPQHF
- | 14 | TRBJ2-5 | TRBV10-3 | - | TGTGCCATCAGTGAGTGGGGGCTGAGGGAGACCCAGTACTTC | CAISEWGLRETQYF
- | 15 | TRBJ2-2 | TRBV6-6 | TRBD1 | TGTGCCAGCAGTTACTGGACAGGTTCGACCGGGGAGCTGTTTTTT | CASSYWTGSTGELFF
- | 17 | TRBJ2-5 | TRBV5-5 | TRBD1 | TGTGCCAGCAGCTTGGGAACGGGGACAGGGGCACGGGAGACCCAGTACTTC | CASSLGTGTGARETQYF
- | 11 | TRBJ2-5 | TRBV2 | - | TGTGCCAGCGCGGGACGAGAGACCCAGTACTTC | CASAGRETQYF
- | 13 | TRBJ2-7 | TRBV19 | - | TGTGCCAGTACGGGCGGGAATAGATACGAGCAGTACTTC | CASTGGNRYEQYF
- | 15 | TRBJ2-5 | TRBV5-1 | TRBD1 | TGCGCCAGCAGCCCCTACAGGGGGCTCCAAGAGACCCAGTACTTC | CASSPYRGLQETQYF
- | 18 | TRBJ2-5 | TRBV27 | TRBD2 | TGTGCCAGCAGTTTTCTGGCTAGCGGGGGTACCGTCCAAGAGACCCAGTACTTC | CASSFLASGGTVQETQYF
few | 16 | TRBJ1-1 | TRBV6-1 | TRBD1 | TGTGCCAGCAGTGAATATGGGACAGGGGGCTACACTGAAGCTTTCTTT | CASSEYGTGGYTEAFF
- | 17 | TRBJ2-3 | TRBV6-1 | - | TGTGCCAGCAGTGAAGCGCTAGCGCCTTACTACACAGATACGCAGTATTTT | CASSEALAPYYTDTQYF
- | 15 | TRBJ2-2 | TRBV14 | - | TGTGCCAGCAGCCAAGGGAGGGCCCTTGCCGGGGAGCTGTTTTTT | CASSQGRALAGELFF
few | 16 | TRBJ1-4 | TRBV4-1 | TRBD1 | TGCGCCAGCAGCCCTACCACGGACAGGGAGACGGAAAAACTGTTTTTT | CASSPTTDRETEKLFF
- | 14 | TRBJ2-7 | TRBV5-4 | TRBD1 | TGTGCCAGCAGCTTAGGGACAGGGGTCGACGAGCAGTACTTC | CASSLGTGVDEQYF
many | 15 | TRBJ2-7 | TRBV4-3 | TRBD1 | TGCGCCAGCGCACAGGGGACAGGGGAATCCTACGAGCAGTACTTC | CASAQGTGESYEQYF
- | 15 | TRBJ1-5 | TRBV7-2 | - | TGTGCCAGCAGCGTAGGACAGTCTAGCAATCAGCCCCAGCATTTT | CASSVGQSSNQPQHF
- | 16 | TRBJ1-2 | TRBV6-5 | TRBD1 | TGTGCCAGCAGTTCACCGGGACAGGTCCGATTGAGTGGCTACACCTTC | CASSSPGQVRLSGYTF
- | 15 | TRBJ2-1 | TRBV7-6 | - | TGTGCCAGCAGCTTAGGACTAGTATCCTACAATGAGCAGTTCTTC | CASSLGLVSYNEQFF
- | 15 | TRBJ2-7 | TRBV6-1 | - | TGTGCCAGCAGTGCCCCCGGACTCATGATATACGAGCAGTACTTC | CASSAPGLMIYEQYF
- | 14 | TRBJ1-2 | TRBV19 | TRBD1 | TGTGCCAGTTCCCTGGACAGGGGGCTACGAGGCTACACCTTC | CASSLDRGLRGYTF
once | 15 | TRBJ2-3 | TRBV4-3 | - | TGCGCCAGCAGCCAAGGGAGCGGTTCCACAGATACGCAGTATTTT | CASSQGSGSTDTQYF
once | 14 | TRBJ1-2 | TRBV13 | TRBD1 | TGTGCCACCTTCTCCTCAGGGGGACGGGGTGGCTACACCTTC | CATFSSGGRGGYTF
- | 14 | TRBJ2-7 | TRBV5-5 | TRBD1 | TGTGCCAGCAGCCCACGGGACAGGGGGCTCGAGCAGTACTTC | CASSPRDRGLEQYF
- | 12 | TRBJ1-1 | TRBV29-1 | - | TGCAGCGTTGAGGAACAGAGATCTGAAGCTTTCTTT | CSVEEQRSEAFF
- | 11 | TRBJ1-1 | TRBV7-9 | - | TGTGGCGGGTTCTGGAACACTGAAGCTTTCTTT | CGGFWNTEAFF
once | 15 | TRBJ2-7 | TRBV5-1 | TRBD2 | TGCGCCAGCAGCTTGGGAACTAGCGGGACCTACGAGCAGTACTTC | CASSLGTSGTYEQYF
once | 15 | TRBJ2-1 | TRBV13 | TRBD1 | TGTGCCAGCAGCTATGGGACAGGGGCCCCCAATGAGCAGTTCTTC | CASSYGTGAPNEQFF
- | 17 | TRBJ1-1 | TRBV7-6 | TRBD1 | TGTGCCAGCAGCTTAGGGGGACCCGACAGGGAGGAGGGTGAAGCTTTCTTT | CASSLGGPDREEGEAFF
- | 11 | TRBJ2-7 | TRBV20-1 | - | TGCAGTGCTATATATTCCTACGAGCAGTACTTC | CSAIYSYEQYF
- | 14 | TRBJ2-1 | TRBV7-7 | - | TGTGCCACCCGACGTGTTGAGACTCTAAATGAGCAGTTCTTC | CATRRVETLNEQFF
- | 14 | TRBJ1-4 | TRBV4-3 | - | TGCGCCAGCAGCCAAAGATTTCGGGGGGAAAAACTGTTTTTT | CASSQRFRGEKLFF
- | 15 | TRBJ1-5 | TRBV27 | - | TGTGCCAGCAGCCTAACTAACTCCGGCAATCAGCCCCAGCATTTT | CASSLTNSGNQPQHF
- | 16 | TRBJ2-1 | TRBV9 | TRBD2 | TGTGCCAGCAGCGTAGACGGGCGGGAGGCCTACAATGAGCAGTTCTTC | CASSVDGREAYNEQFF